These 2 T cell receptor beta chains came from one sample sequenced in a study of blood T cells in healthy people across ages. A second PCR, run for roughly 7 to 11 cycles, used a sample-barcoded 5' primer plus a J-beta primer mix. TCRdb itself ran the 5' RACE reads through MiXCR, one entry per CDR3 protein. The table records roughly 680,000 distinct CDR3 sequences, approximately 50% of them present only once. Material for sequencing was blood. These receptors all come from a woman aged 60-75 years in good health.

Only one count was recorded for this clonotype. CDR3: CASSQVTATSYNEQFF. The DNA for the CDR3 is TGTGCCAGCAGCCAAGTAACTGCGACCTCCTACAATGAGCAGTTCTTC. The genes are TRBV4-2 and TRBJ2-1; D is ambiguous. The germline CDR1 and CDR2 sequences are LGHNA and YNFKEQ. Trimming took off 1 base at V and 0 bases at J, with 10 bases between the two ends. The CDR3 loop spans 16 amino acids.

This clonotype was seen a few times. The V and J genes are TRBV18 and TRBJ2-3; no definite D call. Trimming took off 2 bases at V and 4 bases at J, with 4 bases between the two ends. In germline, CDR1 is KGHSH, CDR2 LQKENI. This CDR3 comprises 12 residues. The CDR3: CASSPIADTQYF. Here the CDR3 DNA reads TGTGCCAGCTCACCAATCGCAGATACGCAGTATTTT.